The T cell receptor (beta chain) under discussion was sequenced for a study of OX40 agonist ivuxolimab in advanced cancers. In the study overall: Patient treatment consisted of intravenous ivuxolimab administration every 2 weeks at 0.01 to 10 mg/kg. Patients enrolled in dose escalation were diagnosed with hepatocellular carcinoma, melanoma, renal cell or head and neck cancer.

TCRdb keeps only in-frame clones here, not all; method: immunoSEQ multiplex PCR. The table has roughly 15,000 clones, around 92% seen once. The V end lost 2 bases, the J end lost 5 bases, and 6 bases lay between the germline ends. The germline gives CDR1 MNHNY, CDR2 SVGAGI (reference sequence). This CDR3 region has 13 residues. The count of this clone is one. Sequencing used CD4+ or CD8+ T cells sorted from blood, obtained in a trial of the OX40 agonist ivuxolimab. This chain connects TRBV6-6 to TRBJ2-2, with D uncertain. The source is an adult with an advanced solid tumor such as melanoma, head and neck, liver or kidney cancer. The DNA for the CDR3 is TGTGCCAGCAGTTACGGGCCAACCGGGGAGCTGTTTTTT. It specifies CASSYGPTGELFF.